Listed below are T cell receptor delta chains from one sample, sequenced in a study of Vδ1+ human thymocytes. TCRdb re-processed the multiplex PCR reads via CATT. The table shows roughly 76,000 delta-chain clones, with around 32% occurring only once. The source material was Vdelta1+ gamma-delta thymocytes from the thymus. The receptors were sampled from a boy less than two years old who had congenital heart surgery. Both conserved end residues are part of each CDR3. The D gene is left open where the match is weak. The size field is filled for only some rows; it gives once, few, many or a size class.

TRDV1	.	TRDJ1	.	TGTGCTCTTGGGGAGCTACAATCTTCCCCAAAACTCATCTTT	CALGELQSSPKLIF
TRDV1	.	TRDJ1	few	TGTGCTCTTGGGGAACGGGGGGGCCTTCCTAAGACTTATCTGGGGGAACACACCGATAAACTCATCTTT	CALGERGGLPKTYLGEHTDKLIF
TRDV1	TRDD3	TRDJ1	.	TGTGCTCTTGGGGAACTCTGTCCTACCCGGGGGATACTCCCCCGAACCCCCGATACCGATAAACTCATCTTT	CALGELCPTRGILPRTPDTDKLIF
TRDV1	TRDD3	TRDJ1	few	TGTGCTCTTGGGGAACTAAGCTGGGGGATATTGTACACCGATAAACTCATCTTT	CALGELSWGILYTDKLIF
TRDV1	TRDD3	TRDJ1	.	TGTGCTCTTGGGCCTTTCTCACATCCAAACTGGGGGATATACGCCGATAAACTCATCTTT	CALGPFSHPNWGIYADKLIF
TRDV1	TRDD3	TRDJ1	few	TGTGCTCTTGGGGGACCCCAGGAGGGTTCCTTCTACACTACTGGGGAGTCCGATAAACTCATCTTT	CALGGPQEGSFYTTGESDKLIF
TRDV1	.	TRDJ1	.	TGTGCTCTTGGGGAACTCACTTTATCGGGGCTTCCCTTCTACCCAGGGTACACCGATAAACTCATCTTT	CALGELTLSGLPFYPGYTDKLIF
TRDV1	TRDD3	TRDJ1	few	TGTGCTCTTGGGGAACAGGTCCCCTACTGGGGGAACCGGGCTAAACTCATCTTT	CALGEQVPYWGNRAKLIF
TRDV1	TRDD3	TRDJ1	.	TGTGCTCTTGGGGATCAATCCCGCTTCTACTGGGGGATACCCCCCACAATAAAACTCATCTTT	CALGDQSRFYWGIPPTIKLIF
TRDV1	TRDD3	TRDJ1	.	TGTGCTCTTGGGACTCGCGGGGGATACGGGGCCCCGGCCCAACTGTACACCGATAAACTCATCTTT	CALGTRGGYGAPAQLYTDKLIF
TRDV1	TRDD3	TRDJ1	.	TGTGCTCTTGGGGAACCCCTAGCCTGGGGGATACTTGCCCACACCGATAAACTCATCTTT	CALGEPLAWGILAHTDKLIF
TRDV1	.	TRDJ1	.	TGTGCTCTTGGGGAACCACGCCATCTGTTCTTTCCAATTCGAGGTAAACTCATCTTT	CALGEPRHLFFPIRGKLIF
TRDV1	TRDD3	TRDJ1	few	TGTGCTCTTGGGGAACTTACGGGACGTCCATGGGGATACCGCTTCTATAAACTCATCTTT	CALGELTGRPWGYRFYKLIF
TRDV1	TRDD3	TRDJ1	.	TGTGCTCTTGGGGAATCCCACCCTTCCGACTGGGGGATAAGAGGCGATAAACTCATCTTT	CALGESHPSDWGIRGDKLIF
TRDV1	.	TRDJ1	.	TGTGCTCTTGGATCTAGAGCTCCTACCCGGTCGTGGTATCGTGGTTCCGATAAACTCATCTTT	CALGSRAPTRSWYRGSDKLIF
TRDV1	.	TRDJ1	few	TGTGCTCTTGGGGAACCCTTCCTACGACGGGTGGGGGATAACGAATTAACCTACACCGATAAACTCATCTTT	CALGEPFLRRVGDNELTYTDKLIF
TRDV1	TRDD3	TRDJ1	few	TGTGCTCTTGGGGAAGACGACTGGGGGCGTCGGGATAAACTCATCTTT	CALGEDDWGRRDKLIF
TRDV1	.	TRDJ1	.	TGTGCTCTTGGGGCCAGGTACTGTGGGACGAACGATAAACTCATCTTT	CALGARYCGTNDKLIF
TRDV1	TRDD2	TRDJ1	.	TGTGCTCTTGGGGAACCAGCCTTCCTACGGGCGCGGGGGGTCCTTAACACCGATAAACTCATCTTT	CALGEPAFLRARGVLNTDKLIF
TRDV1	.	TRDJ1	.	TGTGCTCTTGGGGAACTCGTAGTACTAATGGGCACCGATAAACTCATCTTT	CALGELVVLMGTDKLIF
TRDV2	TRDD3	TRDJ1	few	TGTGCCTGTGACACCCCACCCAGCCTACTCTGGGGGAAATACACCGATAAACTCATCTTT	CACDTPPSLLWGKYTDKLIF
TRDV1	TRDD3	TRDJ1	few	TGTGCTCTTGGGGAACTTCACCTACGTCGGGGGATAATCACCGATAAACTCATCTTT	CALGELHLRRGIITDKLIF
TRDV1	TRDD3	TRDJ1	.	TGTGCTCTTGGGGAACTGAACACGGACTGGGGGCTCCCTCCGTACACCGATAAACTCATCTTT	CALGELNTDWGLPPYTDKLIF
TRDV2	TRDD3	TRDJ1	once	TGTGCCACCCCTGGGGGCTCCCACACCGATAAACTCATCTTT	CATPGGSHTDKLIF
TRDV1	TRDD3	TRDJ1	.	TGTGCTCTTGGGGAACCCTTGCGTGGGGGATATGATGCTGATAAACTCATCTTT	CALGEPLRGGYDADKLIF
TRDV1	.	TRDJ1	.	TGTGCTCTTGGGGAACTGAAGGCCTTCCTAGAGGGGGGGGGATACACCGATAAACTCATCTTT	CALGELKAFLEGGGYTDKLIF
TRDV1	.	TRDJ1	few	TGTGCTCTTGGGGAAGGTTCTCATCCGATCCGGAGTGCCGATAAACTCATCTTT	CALGEGSHPIRSADKLIF
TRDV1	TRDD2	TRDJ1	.	TGTGCTCTTGGGGAACCCCCCCTTCCTGTTCAGGGGGGGGATAAACTCATCTTT	CALGEPPLPVQGGDKLIF
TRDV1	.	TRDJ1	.	TGTGCTCTTGGGGCTCTAGACGCGGAAAGCAGGGAGCTAACCGATAAACTCATCTTT	CALGALDAESRELTDKLIF
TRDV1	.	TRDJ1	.	TGTGCTCTTGGGGCCTTGATCCTTCCTACTTTGGGGGATACTCAGCTCATCTTT	CALGALILPTLGDTQLIF
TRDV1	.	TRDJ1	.	TGTGCTCTTGGGGAACCCGGCGCCTTCCTACGAACTGTGGGGGATACCCCGTACACCGATAAACTCATCTTT	CALGEPGAFLRTVGDTPYTDKLIF
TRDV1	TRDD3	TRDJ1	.	TGTGCTCTTGGGGTCTCTTACGGGGGGATACACCTTTCGCGGAAACTCATCTTT	CALGVSYGGIHLSRKLIF
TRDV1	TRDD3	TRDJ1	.	TGTGCTCTTGGGGAACCACTAAATTACCACGTACTGGGGGATAGTAACGTAGGTAAACTCATCTTT	CALGEPLNYHVLGDSNVGKLIF
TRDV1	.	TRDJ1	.	TGTGCTCTTGGGGAACTGGACCTTTGGTACACCGATAAACTCATCTTT	CALGELDLWYTDKLIF
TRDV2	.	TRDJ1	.	TGTGCCTGTGATTGGACCGATAAACCCATCTTT	CACDWTDKPIF
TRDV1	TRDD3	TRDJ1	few	TGTGCTCTTGGGGAAGGACTCACGCACCACTGGGGGACCCACACCGATAAACTCATCTTT	CALGEGLTHHWGTHTDKLIF
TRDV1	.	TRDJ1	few	TGTGCTCTTGGGGAACTAGGTCCTGATATTGGACCCTCGAGGGGGGGACTCATCTTT	CALGELGPDIGPSRGGLIF
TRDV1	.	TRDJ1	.	TGTGCTCTTGGAGCCTTCCTAGTGGGATACCGACGCAACGTGTACACCGATAAACTCATCTTT	CALGAFLVGYRRNVYTDKLIF
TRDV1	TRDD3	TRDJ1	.	TGTGCTCTTGGGGAACCCGACAGGCCCGCAGGTTTAGGGGGATACGGGACCGATAAACTCATCTTT	CALGEPDRPAGLGGYGTDKLIF
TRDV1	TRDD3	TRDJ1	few	TGTGCTCTTGGGGAACTATGCTTAGGTAGGACGGTTGGGGGATACGATAAACTCATCTTT	CALGELCLGRTVGGYDKLIF
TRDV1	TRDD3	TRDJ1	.	TGTGCTCTTGGGGAACTACGAAGTTACGAGACTGGGGGATACGTGACCGATAAACTCATCTTT	CALGELRSYETGGYVTDKLIF
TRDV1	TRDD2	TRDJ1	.	TGTGCTCTTGGGCCGCACGCCCCTCTTCCTACTAATACTGGTGGCACCGATAAACTCATCTTT	CALGPHAPLPTNTGGTDKLIF
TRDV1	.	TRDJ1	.	TGTGCTCTTGGGGAACCGGAGAGGTCTCCCGGAGATAAACTCATCTTT	CALGEPERSPGDKLIF
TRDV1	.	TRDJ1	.	TGTGCTCTTGGGTACCTCACTGGTGGCTTCCCGATCGATAAACTCATCTTT	CALGYLTGGFPIDKLIF
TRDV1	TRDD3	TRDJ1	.	TGTGCTCTTGGGGACAGCACATGCCTTCCGCCCTCTTGCTGGGGGATACCCAGAACCGATAAACTCATCTTT	CALGDSTCLPPSCWGIPRTDKLIF
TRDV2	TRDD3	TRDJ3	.	TGTGCCTGTGACACTTACTGGGGGGTCACCTGGGACACCCGGCAGATGTTTTTC	CACDTYWGVTWDTRQMFF
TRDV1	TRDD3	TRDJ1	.	TGTGCTCTTGGGGGACTCTACTGGGGGCCCCTTGGAGATAAACTCATCTTT	CALGGLYWGPLGDKLIF
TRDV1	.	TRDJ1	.	TGTGCTCTTGGGGAAACGGCCTTCCTAGGGGATACGGGATCGTACACCGATAAACTCATCTTT	CALGETAFLGDTGSYTDKLIF
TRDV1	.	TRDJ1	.	TGTGCTCTTGGGGGCCCCAAACTACCCCATACCGATAAACTCATCTTT	CALGGPKLPHTDKLIF
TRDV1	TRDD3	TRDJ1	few	TGTGCTCTTGGGGAACCTCGATTGGTTTGGTGGGGGATACGCCGACACACCGATAAACTCATCTTT	CALGEPRLVWWGIRRHTDKLIF
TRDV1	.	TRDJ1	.	TGTGCTCTTGGGGAGGGTTTCCTACGGGATACGAGGAGGAGCGATAAACTCATCTTT	CALGEGFLRDTRRSDKLIF
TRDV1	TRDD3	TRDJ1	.	TGTGCTCTTGGGGAGTCCTCTGGGGGATACGAGTTCACCGATAAACTCATCTTT	CALGESSGGYEFTDKLIF
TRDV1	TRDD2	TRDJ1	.	TGTGCTCTTGGGGAACTTGGCCTTCCTAGAGGGGAGGTTTACACCGATAAACTCATCTTT	CALGELGLPRGEVYTDKLIF
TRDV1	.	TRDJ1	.	TGTGCTCTTGGGGAACTAGAGCCGTACACCGATAAACTCATCTTT	CALGELEPYTDKLIF
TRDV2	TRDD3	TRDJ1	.	TGTGCCTGTGACACCGAAGGTGGGGGATACGGGGACACCGATAAACTCATCTTT	CACDTEGGGYGDTDKLIF